This T cell receptor (beta chain) was sequenced for a study of T cells in narcolepsy. Trimming stripped 3 bases from V and 8 bases from J, with 17 bases between. The CDR3 length is 14 residues. Germline assignment: CDR1 SGDLS and CDR2 YYNGEE. As concerns this clone: The antigen is undetermined.

Sequenced by immunoSEQ multiplex PCR; TCRdb stores in-frame clones only, minus some. The table lists fewer than 25,000 clones, 65% to 90% of them singletons. General study findings and limits: Reportedly, autoreactive clonotypes were serially detected in patients' blood but not controls'. Some memory CD4+ repertoires had no autoreactive clone sequences. HCRT-specific and TRIB2-specific autoreactive clonotypes appeared among same-patient CSF and blood CD4+ clonotypes.

The receptor was isolated from a human donor in good health. J is TRBJ1-2 and V is TRBV9; D unresolved. Sample: memory (CD45RA-) CD4+ T cells from blood. CDR3 sequence reads: CASSEGRNSLGYTF. The CDR3 region has the DNA TGTGCCAGCAGCGAGGGCAGGAATTCTTTGGGCTACACCTTC.